This T cell receptor (beta chain) was profiled in a study of spatial heterogeneity in lung cancer. Time point indicated: blood at routine non-recurrence follow-up after resection. Material for sequencing was whole RNA from tumor, nontumor lung or frozen PBMC, left unsorted. MiXCR, applied by TCRdb to the 5' RACE reads, yields one record per CDR3 protein. The sample lists about 52,000 distinct CDR3 sequences; 7.4% were seen once. Germline lookup yields CDR1 SGHTA and CDR2 FQGNSA. The CDR3 loop spans 11 amino acids. Trimming took 5 bases from V and 7 from J, leaving 7 bases between them. This clonotype was observed at least ten times.

The material was PBMCs, obtained at follow-up. The chain links TRBV7-2 to TRBJ2-3; D gene unclear. This clonotype was sampled from a female donor with early-stage non-small cell lung cancer. The DNA for the CDR3 is TGTGCCAGCAGCCGCTCTAATACGCAGTATTTT. It yields the protein CASSRSNTQYF.